This T cell receptor (beta chain) was recorded in a study of T cell repertoires in ileal Crohn's disease. Study information: About half of patients got postoperative therapy: some 11 thiopurines, approximately 17 anti-TNF.

Germline CDR1 is LNHDA and CDR2 is SQIVND (reference sequence). CDR3 length: 13 amino acids. The V segment lost 5 bases and the J segment 4 bases; nucleotides outside the gene matches: 3. Before sorting, lamina propria lymphocytes were separated from surgical specimens by density gradient. Profiled with immunoSEQ multiplex PCR; TCRdb holds only in-frame clones, not every one. There are around 6,000 clones in the sample; 88% occur only once, and approximately 0.84% lies in the top ten. Source material: CD4+ T cells from ileum. This TCR came from an adult with Crohn's disease. Some clones in this sample may be carry-over from other donors' samples. The chain has TRBV19 and TRBJ2-5; 8 bases are a match to TRBD2. This chain's CDR3 is CASSYLAGETQYF. The CDR3 bases are TGTGCCAGTAGTTATCTAGCGGGAGAGACCCAGTACTTC.